This T cell receptor (beta chain) stems from a study of cytotoxic CD8 clonotypes in ibrutinib-treated CLL. On the study more broadly: After a median of approximately 68 months, 14 patients stayed remitted and around 12 progressed; responses had been partial in around 25 and complete in 2. Whole-study findings and limits: Clonality grew at ibrutinib response; at progression, it decreased back toward baseline. Measured clonality at baseline was greater than in age-matched healthy donors and tracked with circulating CD8+ T-cell counts. The public clonotypes identified were infrequent and showed contraction or stability on treatment.

Worth noting for this clone: The antigen is not known.

J gave up 8 bases and V 5 bases, and 11 bases lay outside the gene matches. Germline-derived CDR1 and CDR2 are SGHTA and FQGNSA. The CDR3 sequence is 15 residues long. Measured with immunoSEQ multiplex PCR; TCRdb has only the in-frame clones, and not every one. Of roughly 180,000 clones detected, roughly four fifths appear once; the ten largest clones hold about 4.5%. This specimen consisted of PBMCs, obtained after 24 months of ibrutinib treatment. The receptor's source is a human donor with chronic lymphocytic leukemia. The chain links TRBV7-2 to TRBJ2-1; 8 bases agree with TRBD2. The CDR3 DNA reads TGTGCCAGCAGCCCTCGAAAAGCGGGGGCATATGAGCAGTTCTTC. It encodes CASSPRKAGAYEQFF.